The clone carrying this T cell receptor beta chain has only one observation. Its antigen is undetermined. PCR primers comprised 60 Vbeta and 13 Jbeta primers. Generated by immunoSEQ multiplex PCR, the TCRdb table keeps only in-frame clones and is missing some. The table lists roughly 160,000 clones, more than 70% of them singletons, with about 7.7% in the top ten. The CDR3 covers 16 residues. Germline CDR1 LNHNV, CDR2 YYDKDF (reference sequence). J was trimmed by 5 bases and V by 5 bases; bases with no gene match: 9. The entry originates in a study of cytomegalovirus exposure and HLA in healthy donors. Whole-study results and caveats: In a later analysis, an Asian-associated ancestry cluster reportedly showed fewer N-insertions than the approximately 660-donor mean. In a later analysis, common viral pathogens appeared linked to several of the most significant clusters.

The rearrangement joins TRBV15 to TRBJ2-7; TRBD2 matches at 13 bases. The clonotype was recovered from a woman aged 40 to 50 in good health and CMV-seropositive. Sequencing was done on a sample of PBMCs. CDR3 loop: CATSGGLAGVGNEQYF. The DNA of the CDR3 is TGTGCCACCAGCGGCGGACTAGCGGGAGTTGGAAACGAGCAGTACTTC.